This TCR beta chain comes out of a study of blood T cell repertoires in COVID-19. For the study at large: The origin of the acute and convalescent COVID-19 samples was the United States, Italy and Spain. T cells, B-cell-depleted T cells, or PBMCs provided the cDNA or gDNA that served as material.

In the study's own analysis: The assay estimated nucleated cells by amplifying reference gene primers. Assay: immunoSEQ multiplex PCR; the TCRdb copy retains only in-frame clones and omits some. From that table come the V and J calls and clone size; the DNA was used to work out D and trimming. Of around 200,000 clones in the sample, 80% to 85% were seen once. The CDR3 loop spans 14 amino acids. CDR1 is SGHTA and CDR2 is FQGNSA in the germline V gene. V lost 5 bases and J lost 1, with 10 bases in between. This chain uses TRBV7-2 with TRBJ2-3; weak D call: TRBD1 (6 bases). The sequencing input was peripheral blood. The source is a man in his fifties or sixties with active or convalescent COVID-19. CDR3: CASSRRTGTDTQYF. In DNA, the CDR3 is TGTGCCAGCAGCAGACGGACAGGCACAGATACGCAGTATTTT.